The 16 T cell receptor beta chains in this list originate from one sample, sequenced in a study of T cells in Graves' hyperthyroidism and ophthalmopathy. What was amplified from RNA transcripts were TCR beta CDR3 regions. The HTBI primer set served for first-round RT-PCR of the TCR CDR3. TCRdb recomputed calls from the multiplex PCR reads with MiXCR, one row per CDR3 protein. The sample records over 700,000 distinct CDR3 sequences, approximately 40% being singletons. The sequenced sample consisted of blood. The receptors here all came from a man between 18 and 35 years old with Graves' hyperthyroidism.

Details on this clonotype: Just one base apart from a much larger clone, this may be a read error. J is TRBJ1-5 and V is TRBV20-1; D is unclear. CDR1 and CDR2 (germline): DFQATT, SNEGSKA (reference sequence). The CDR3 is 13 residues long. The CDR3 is CSASGVSNRPQHF. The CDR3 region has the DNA TGCAGTGCTAGTGGTGTTAGCAATCGGCCCCAGCATTTT.

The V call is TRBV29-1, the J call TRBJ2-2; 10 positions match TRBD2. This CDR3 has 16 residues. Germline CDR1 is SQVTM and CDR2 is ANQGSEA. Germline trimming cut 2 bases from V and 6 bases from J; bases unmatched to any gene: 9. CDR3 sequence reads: CSVERDGTSEPGELFF. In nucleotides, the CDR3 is TGCAGCGTTGAAAGGGACGGGACTAGCGAACCCGGGGAGCTGTTTTTT.

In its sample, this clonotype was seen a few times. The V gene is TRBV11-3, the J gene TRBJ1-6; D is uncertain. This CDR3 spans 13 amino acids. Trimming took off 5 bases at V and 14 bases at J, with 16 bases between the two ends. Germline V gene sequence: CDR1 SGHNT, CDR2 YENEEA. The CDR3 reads CASSPVGQLALHF. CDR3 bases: TGTGCCAGCAGCCCCGTCGGGCAGTTGGCCCTCCACTTT.

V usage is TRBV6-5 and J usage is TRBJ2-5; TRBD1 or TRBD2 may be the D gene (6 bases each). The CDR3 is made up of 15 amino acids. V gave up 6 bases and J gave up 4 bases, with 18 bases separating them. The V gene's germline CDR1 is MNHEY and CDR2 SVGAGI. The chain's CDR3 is CASRSLGGPGETQYF. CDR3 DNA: TGTGCCAGCAGATCTCTAGGGGGGCCGGGAGAGACCCAGTACTTC.

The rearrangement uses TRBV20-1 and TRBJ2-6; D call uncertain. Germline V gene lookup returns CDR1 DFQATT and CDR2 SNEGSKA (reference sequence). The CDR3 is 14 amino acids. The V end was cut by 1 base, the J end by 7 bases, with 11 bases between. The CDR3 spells CSARVRKGANVLTF. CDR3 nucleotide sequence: TGCAGTGCTAGAGTTAGAAAAGGAGCCAACGTCCTGACTTTC.

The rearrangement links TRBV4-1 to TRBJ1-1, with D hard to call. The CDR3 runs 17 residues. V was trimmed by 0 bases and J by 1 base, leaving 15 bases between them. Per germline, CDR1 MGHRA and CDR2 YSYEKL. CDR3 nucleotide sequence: TGCGCCAGCAGCCAAGATCCCCCTCGGCAAAGGAACACTGAAGCTTTCTTT. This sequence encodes CASSQDPPRQRNTEAFF.

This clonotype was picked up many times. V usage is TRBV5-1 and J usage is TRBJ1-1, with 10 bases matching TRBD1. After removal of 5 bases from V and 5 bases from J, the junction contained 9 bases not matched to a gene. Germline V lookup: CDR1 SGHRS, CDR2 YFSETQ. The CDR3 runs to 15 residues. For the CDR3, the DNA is TGCGCCAGCAGTTATGACAGGGGGCCGAGGACTGAAGCTTTCTTT. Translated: CASSYDRGPRTEAFF. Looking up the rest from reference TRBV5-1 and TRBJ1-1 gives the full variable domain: KAGVTQTPRYLIKTRGQQVTLSCSPISGHRSVSWYQQTPGQGLQFLFEYFSETQRNKGNFPGRFSGRQFSNSRSEMNVSTLELGDSALYLCASSYDRGPRTEAFFGQGTRLTVV.

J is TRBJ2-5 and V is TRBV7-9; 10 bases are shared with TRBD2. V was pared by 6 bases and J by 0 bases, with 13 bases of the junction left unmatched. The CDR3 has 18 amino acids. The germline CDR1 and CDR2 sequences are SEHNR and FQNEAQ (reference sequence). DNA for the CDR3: TGTGCCAGCAGTTCGGAACAGGGACTAGCGCAGTACCAAGAGACCCAGTACTTC. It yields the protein CASSSEQGLAQYQETQYF.

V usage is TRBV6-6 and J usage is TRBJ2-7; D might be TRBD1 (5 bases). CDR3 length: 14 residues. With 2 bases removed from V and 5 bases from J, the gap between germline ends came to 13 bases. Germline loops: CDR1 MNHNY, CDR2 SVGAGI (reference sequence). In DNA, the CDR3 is TGTGCCAGCAGTTACCGAGCAGGGTCAGACGAGCAGTACTTC. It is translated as CASSYRAGSDEQYF.

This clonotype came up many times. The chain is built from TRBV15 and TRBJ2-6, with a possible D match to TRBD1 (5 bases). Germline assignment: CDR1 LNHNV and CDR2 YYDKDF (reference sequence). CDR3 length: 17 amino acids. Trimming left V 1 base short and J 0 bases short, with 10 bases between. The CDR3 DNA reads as TGTGCCACCAGCAGAGGACAGTCGAGCTCTGGGGCCAACGTCCTGACTTTC. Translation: CATSRGQSSSGANVLTF.

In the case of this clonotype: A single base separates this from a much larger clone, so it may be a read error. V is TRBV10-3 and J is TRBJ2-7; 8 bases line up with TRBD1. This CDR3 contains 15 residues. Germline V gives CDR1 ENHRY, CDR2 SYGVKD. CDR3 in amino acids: CAISEPRTGIYGQYF. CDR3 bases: TGTGCCATCAGTGAGCCACGGACAGGGATCTACGGGCAGTACTTC.

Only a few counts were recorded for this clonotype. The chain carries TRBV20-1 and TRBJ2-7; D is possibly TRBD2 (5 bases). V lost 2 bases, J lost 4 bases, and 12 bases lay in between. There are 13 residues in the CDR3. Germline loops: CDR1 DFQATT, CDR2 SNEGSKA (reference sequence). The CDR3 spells CSARSGYGYEQYF. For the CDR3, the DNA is TGCAGTGCTAGAAGCGGCTACGGTTACGAGCAGTACTTC.

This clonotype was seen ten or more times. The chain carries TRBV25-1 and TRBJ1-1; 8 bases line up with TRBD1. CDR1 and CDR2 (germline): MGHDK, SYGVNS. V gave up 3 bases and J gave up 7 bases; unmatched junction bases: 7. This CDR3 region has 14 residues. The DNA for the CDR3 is TGTGCCAGCAGTGATCAAGGACAGGGCAGTGAAGCTTTCTTT. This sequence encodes CASSDQGQGSEAFF.

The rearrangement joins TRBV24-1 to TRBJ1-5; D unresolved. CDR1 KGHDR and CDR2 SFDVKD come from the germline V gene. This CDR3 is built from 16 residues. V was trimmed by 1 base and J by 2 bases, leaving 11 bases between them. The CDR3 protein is CATSDFPRGGNQPQHF. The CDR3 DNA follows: TGTGCCACCAGTGATTTCCCGCGGGGAGGCAATCAGCCCCAGCATTTT.

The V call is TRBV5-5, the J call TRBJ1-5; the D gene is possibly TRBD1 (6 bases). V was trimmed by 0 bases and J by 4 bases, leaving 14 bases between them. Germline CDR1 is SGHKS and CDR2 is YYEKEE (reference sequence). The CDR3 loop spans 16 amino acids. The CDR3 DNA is TGTGCCAGCAGCTTGGACCACAGGGCGGGGAATCAGCCCCAGCATTTT. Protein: CASSLDHRAGNQPQHF.

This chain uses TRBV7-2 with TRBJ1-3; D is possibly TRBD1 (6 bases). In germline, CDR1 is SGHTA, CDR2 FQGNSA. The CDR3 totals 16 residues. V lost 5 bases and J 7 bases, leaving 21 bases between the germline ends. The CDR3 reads CASSPEGGVLSNTIYF. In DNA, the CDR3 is TGTGCCAGCAGCCCAGAAGGGGGGGTTCTTAGTAACACCATATATTTT. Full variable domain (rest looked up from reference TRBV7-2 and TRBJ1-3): GAGVSQSPSNKVTEKGKDVELRCDPISGHTALYWYRQSLGQGLEFLIYFQGNSAPDKSGLPSDRFSAERTGGSVSTLTIQRTQQEDSAVYLCASSPEGGVLSNTIYFGEGSWLTVV.